The present TCR beta chain was sequenced within a study of blood T cells in healthy people across ages (dated by TCRdb to between 2015 and 2016). Concerning the study at large: Template switching captured roughly one uniquely barcoded TCR beta cDNA molecule per two T cells in model experiments. The study measured age-related changes in TCR beta repertoire diversity using deep sequencing normalized with unique cDNA molecular identifiers. For two donors (one aged 18 to 30 and one aged 80 or older), the study analyzed two additional independent replicas of 1 million unique cDNA reads from the same blood draw. Four age groups were formed from the donors: young (average about 17 years), middle-aged (approximately 40), aged (62) and long-lived (about 80). To avoid experimental bias, donors of different ages were randomly spread across the sequencing lanes. What the study reported, not specific to this receptor: Because the CMV infection status of the donors was unknown, age-related changes in expanded clonotypes may potentially have been confounded. Estimates of total diversity based on one million sequenced T cells were regarded as lower bounds and as underestimates. Observed TCR beta diversity per million T cells fell roughly linearly with age, and a significant reduction was already apparent by age roughly 40. Conclusive comparison of naive and antigen-experienced compartments was prevented by the profiling of bulk unsorted PBMCs. A strong correlation was found between observed TCR beta diversity and the percentage of naive T cells measured by flow cytometry. The long-lived group showed more naive CD4+ T cells, fewer expanded clones and increased TCR diversity than the aged group, suggesting age selection.

About this clonotype itself: Its antigen remains undetermined. Base qualities were left out, and no much larger clone turns up one base away.

Systemically healthy Caucasian individuals from Russia, approximately 39 in total and aged roughly 6 to 100 years, were included as donors. Around 9.7 milliliters of peripheral blood were collected from each donor into EDTA-treated Vacutainer tubes. Ficoll-Paque density-gradient centrifugation was used to isolate PBMCs, with at least 6.5 million per sample. Trizol reagent was used to extract total RNA from PBMCs, with at least 6 micrograms per sample. For every donor, an aliquot of PBMCs went through flow cytometry to measure the percentages of naive CD45RAhigh/CD27high T cells. The V end loses 1 base and the J end loses 8 bases, and a stretch of 15 bases separates them. From the germline V gene (reference sequence), CDR1 is SEHNR and CDR2 is FQNEAQ. The CDR3 spans 15 residues, from the cysteine through the phenylalanine. The entry retains the CDR3 DNA only, 45 bases that are in frame from base 1.

Library construction relied on 5' RACE. Sequencing used an Illumina HiSeq 2500. A second PCR of roughly 6 to 11 cycles was run with a J-beta primer mix and a sample-barcoded 5' primer. A template-switch 5' adaptor carrying 12 random nucleotides introduced a unique molecular identifier onto each TCR beta cDNA molecule. At least 2.5 million CDR3-containing paired-end reads were obtained from each sample. All of the RNA was converted into first-strand cDNA using the Mint cDNA synthesis kit, with a TRBC-specific oligonucleotide serving as the primer. Following uracil-DNA glycosylase treatment, all cDNA underwent a first 18-cycle PCR with the universal primers M1SS and BC2_uni_R. On the study's bioinformatics: Each sample was normalized by randomly selecting 1 million high-quality reads, each carrying a distinct molecular identifier. Instead of being binned into consensus sequences, reads with shared molecular identifiers were discarded. MiTCR, set to a Q25 quality threshold and the strictest error-elimination algorithm, was used for CDR3 identification, clonotype clustering and error correction. A nonparametric unseen species model with Euler transformation was used to estimate a lower bound on total TCR beta diversity. TCRdb applied fastp at Q25 and MiXCR to the public reads, then kept only in-frame beta chains. Rows are unified per CDR3 protein, each entry keeping the most common DNA and genes. V and J calls and clone size were set by TCRdb, not the authors. This sample holds fewer than 1.5 million distinct CDR3 sequences; roughly 40% were observed only once. The ten largest clones capture 7.9% of the sample.

This clonotype originated in a woman aged 18-29 years in good health. Recombination connected TRBV7-9 to TRBJ2-1; the best D guess is TRBD2, with 7 bases matching. The source material was blood. The DNA reads TGTGCCAGCAGCTTAGGTCGGGGGGCGGTCTATGAGCAGTTCTTC. Its translation is CASSLGRGAVYEQFF.